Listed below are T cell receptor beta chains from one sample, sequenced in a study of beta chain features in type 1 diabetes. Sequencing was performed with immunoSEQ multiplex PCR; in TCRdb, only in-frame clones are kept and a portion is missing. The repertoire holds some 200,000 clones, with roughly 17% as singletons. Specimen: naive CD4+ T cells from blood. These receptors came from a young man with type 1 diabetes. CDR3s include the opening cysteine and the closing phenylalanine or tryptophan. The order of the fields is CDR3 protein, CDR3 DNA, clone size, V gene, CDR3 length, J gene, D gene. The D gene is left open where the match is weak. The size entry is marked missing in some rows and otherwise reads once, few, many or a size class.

CDR3 protein: CASSLGDRNNVEQFF
CDR3 DNA: TGCGCCAGCAGCCTGGGAGATCGCAACAATGTGGAGCAGTTCTTC
clone size: NA
V gene: TRBV5-1
CDR3 length: 15
J gene: TRBJ2-1
D gene: NA

CDR3 protein: CASSQGGQGSFEQYF
CDR3 DNA: TGCGCCAGCAGCCAAGGAGGCCAGGGGTCGTTCGAGCAGTACTTC
clone size: few
V gene: TRBV4-3
CDR3 length: 15
J gene: TRBJ2-7
D gene: NA

CDR3 protein: CSVVGGGTEAFF
CDR3 DNA: TGCAGCGTTGTGGGAGGGGGGACTGAAGCTTTCTTT
clone size: NA
V gene: TRBV29-1
CDR3 length: 12
J gene: TRBJ1-1
D gene: NA

CDR3 protein: CATSRLRGQGRLGHEQFF
CDR3 DNA: TGTGCCACCAGCAGGTTGAGGGGACAGGGCCGACTGGGCCATGAGCAGTTCTTC
clone size: few
V gene: TRBV15
CDR3 length: 18
J gene: TRBJ2-1
D gene: TRBD1

CDR3 protein: CASSERVADTQYF
CDR3 DNA: TGTGCCAGTAGTGAGCGGGTAGCAGATACGCAGTATTTT
clone size: NA
V gene: TRBV19
CDR3 length: 13
J gene: TRBJ2-3
D gene: NA

CDR3 protein: CASSVPGYEQYF
CDR3 DNA: TGTGCCAGCAGTGTCCCGGGCTACGAGCAGTACTTC
clone size: NA
V gene: TRBV28
CDR3 length: 12
J gene: TRBJ2-7
D gene: NA

CDR3 protein: CASSGSSYEQYF
CDR3 DNA: TGTGCCAGCAGCGGGAGCTCCTACGAGCAGTACTTC
clone size: NA
V gene: TRBV21-1
CDR3 length: 12
J gene: TRBJ2-7
D gene: NA

CDR3 protein: CASSSGAGEETQYF
CDR3 DNA: TGCGCCAGCAGCTCGGGAGCGGGAGAAGAGACCCAGTACTTC
clone size: few
V gene: TRBV5-1
CDR3 length: 14
J gene: TRBJ2-5
D gene: TRBD2

CDR3 protein: CSVRRDRGTDTQYF
CDR3 DNA: TGCAGCGTGCGACGGGACAGGGGCACAGATACGCAGTATTTT
clone size: few
V gene: TRBV29-1
CDR3 length: 14
J gene: TRBJ2-3
D gene: TRBD1

CDR3 protein: CSVLTRNNQPQHF
CDR3 DNA: TGCAGCGTGTTGACCCGTAACAATCAGCCCCAGCATTTT
clone size: NA
V gene: TRBV29-1
CDR3 length: 13
J gene: TRBJ1-5
D gene: NA

CDR3 protein: CAWSIAGVLLF
CDR3 DNA: TGTGCCTGGAGTATAGCGGGAGTGCTTCTCTTC
clone size: NA
V gene: TRBV30
CDR3 length: 11
J gene: TRBJ2-1
D gene: TRBD2

CDR3 protein: CAWSWWDGEKLFF
CDR3 DNA: TGTGCCTGGAGTTGGTGGGACGGAGAAAAACTGTTTTTT
clone size: NA
V gene: TRBV30
CDR3 length: 13
J gene: TRBJ1-4
D gene: NA

CDR3 protein: CASSGMGDGYTF
CDR3 DNA: TGTGCCAGCAGTGGGATGGGGGATGGCTACACCTTC
clone size: NA
V gene: TRBV2
CDR3 length: 12
J gene: TRBJ1-2
D gene: NA

CDR3 protein: CSASSGDTQYF
CDR3 DNA: TGCAGTGCTAGCAGTGGGGATACGCAGTATTTT
clone size: NA
V gene: TRBV20-1
CDR3 length: 11
J gene: TRBJ2-3
D gene: NA

CDR3 protein: CSVVGLSSVGANVLTF
CDR3 DNA: TGCAGCGTTGTGGGGCTCTCAAGTGTGGGGGCCAACGTCCTGACTTTC
clone size: NA
V gene: TRBV29-1
CDR3 length: 16
J gene: TRBJ2-6
D gene: NA

CDR3 protein: CASTRTGTGQETQYF
CDR3 DNA: TGTGCCAGCACCCGCACCGGGACAGGCCAAGAGACCCAGTACTTC
clone size: few
V gene: TRBV7-9
CDR3 length: 15
J gene: TRBJ2-5
D gene: TRBD1

CDR3 protein: CSVENAGRTGEQFF
CDR3 DNA: TGCAGCGTTGAGAATGCCGGGCGGACGGGTGAGCAGTTCTTC
clone size: NA
V gene: TRBV29-1
CDR3 length: 14
J gene: TRBJ2-1
D gene: NA

CDR3 protein: CASSQGDSIYGYTF
CDR3 DNA: TGCGCCAGCAGCCAAGGCGACAGCATATATGGCTACACCTTC
clone size: few
V gene: TRBV4-3
CDR3 length: 14
J gene: TRBJ1-2
D gene: NA

CDR3 protein: CASSGGGGYTF
CDR3 DNA: TGTGCCAGCAGCGGGGGTGGCGGCTACACCTTC
clone size: NA
V gene: TRBV6-5
CDR3 length: 11
J gene: TRBJ1-2
D gene: NA

CDR3 protein: CASSLRLAGAETQYF
CDR3 DNA: TGTGCCAGCAGCCTGCGTCTAGCGGGAGCAGAGACCCAGTACTTC
clone size: NA
V gene: TRBV14
CDR3 length: 15
J gene: TRBJ2-5
D gene: TRBD2

CDR3 protein: CATSRGHGTLYEQYF
CDR3 DNA: TGTGCCACCAGCAGAGGCCACGGGACTCTCTACGAGCAGTACTTC
clone size: few
V gene: TRBV15
CDR3 length: 15
J gene: TRBJ2-7
D gene: NA

CDR3 protein: CASSSRIAGASETQYF
CDR3 DNA: TGCGCCAGCAGCTCTCGAATAGCGGGAGCCTCAGAGACCCAGTACTTC
clone size: NA
V gene: TRBV5-1
CDR3 length: 16
J gene: TRBJ2-5
D gene: TRBD2